What follows are 13 T cell receptor beta chains derived from one specimen sequenced in a study of shared clonotypes between healthy human individuals. Sequencing was performed with immunoSEQ multiplex PCR; in TCRdb, only in-frame clones are kept and a portion is missing. The sample shows around 2.1 million clones, approximately 96% of them seen only once. Sample: naive CD4+ T cells sorted from blood. The subset is: CD45RA+ positively selected. The receptors stem from a man younger than 35 in good health.

A note on this clone: In the same sample, other DNA sequences code for this CDR3. The V call is TRBV5-6, the J call TRBJ1-2; 8 positions agree with TRBD1. Germline CDR1 reads SGHDT; CDR2 reads YYEEEE. The CDR3 has 14 residues. V shed 4 bases and J 4 bases; nucleotides not matched to a gene: 6. This CDR3 reads CASSPGQGGYGYTF. The CDR3 bases are TGTGCCAGCAGCCCTGGACAGGGAGGCTATGGCTACACCTTC.

The V gene is TRBV18, the J gene TRBJ2-7, with a weak D call TRBD1 (5 bases). The V end was cut by 5 bases, the J end by 5 bases, with 16 bases between. The CDR3 contains 14 residues. Germline V CDR1 and CDR2: KGHSH, LQKENI. The CDR3 coding sequence is TGTGCCAGCTCAGTTCGCCAGGGTATCGACGAGCAGTACTTC. The encoded protein is CASSVRQGIDEQYF.

The gene calls are TRBV14 and TRBJ2-7, with a possible D match to TRBD1 (6 bases). The CDR3 runs to 15 residues. V lost 2 bases to trimming and J lost 6 bases, with 17 bases between them. Per germline, CDR1 SGHDN and CDR2 FVKESK. CDR3 nucleotide sequence: TGTGCCAGCAGCCAAACAGGGACCCGAGGGAGCGAGCAGTACTTC. It is translated as CASSQTGTRGSEQYF.

The rearrangement links TRBV27 to TRBJ1-1; D is unclear. This CDR3 spans 15 amino acids. V lost 0 bases and J 4 bases, leaving 12 bases between the germline ends. Germline V CDR1 and CDR2: MNHEY, SMNVEV (reference sequence). This CDR3 reads CASSLSRVSGTEAFF. Here the CDR3 DNA reads TGTGCCAGCAGTTTATCCCGTGTAAGTGGCACTGAAGCTTTCTTT.

CDR3 nucleotides: TGTGCCAGCAACAGAGACGCAGATACGCAGTATTTT. It is translated as CASNRDADTQYF. The V gene is TRBV7-8, the J gene TRBJ2-3; D is undetermined. Germline loops: CDR1 SGHVS, CDR2 FQNEAQ. V was trimmed by 7 bases and J by 4 bases, leaving 9 bases between them. The CDR3 has 12 residues.

The chain carries TRBV19 and TRBJ2-7, with TRBD1 as a possible D gene (6 bases). Germline V gene data show CDR1 as LNHDA and CDR2 as SQIVND (reference sequence). The CDR3 extends over 12 amino acids. Trimming cost V 9 bases and J 2 bases, with 11 bases left between them. This CDR3 reads CASAGDPYEQYF. CDR3 in DNA: TGTGCCAGCGCAGGGGATCCCTACGAGCAGTACTTC.

The V and J genes are TRBV2 and TRBJ2-3; D is possibly TRBD1 or TRBD2 (6 bases each). CDR1 and CDR2 from the germline V gene are SNHLY and FYNNEI. V lost 4 bases, J lost 6 bases, and 14 bases lay in between. The CDR3 consists of 14 residues. This CDR3 reads CASSGMGGPDTQYF. The CDR3 DNA sequence: TGTGCCAGCAGTGGGATGGGGGGCCCTGATACGCAGTATTTT.

The chain carries TRBV7-2 and TRBJ1-2, with a weak D call TRBD1 (6 bases). Germline CDR1 reads SGHTA; CDR2 reads FQGNSA. The CDR3 has 14 amino acids. With 5 bases removed from V and 6 bases from J, the gap between germline ends came to 16 bases. The CDR3: CASSTGTVRHGYTF. DNA for the CDR3: TGTGCCAGCAGCACAGGGACGGTGAGGCATGGCTACACCTTC.

A remark on this clone: At the DNA level, this CDR3 is encoded by other sequences in the same sample as well. The chain links TRBV28 to TRBJ2-7; possibly TRBD1 for D (6 bases). The CDR3 runs 12 residues. In germline, CDR1 is MDHEN, CDR2 SYDVKM. V dropped 6 bases and J dropped 5 bases, with 11 bases sitting between them. The CDR3 protein is CASSSDSNEQYF. In DNA form, the CDR3 reads TGTGCCAGCAGCTCGGACAGTAACGAGCAGTACTTC.

The CDR3 coding sequence is TGTGCCAGCAGTGTCGACAGGAACACTGAAGCTTTCTTT. It codes for CASSVDRNTEAFF. The chain recombines TRBV6-5 with TRBJ1-1; possibly TRBD1 for D (5 bases). Germline CDR1 reads MNHEY; CDR2 reads SVGAGI. With 5 bases removed from V and 1 base from J, the gap between germline ends came to 8 bases. This CDR3 is 13 amino acids long.

The chain links TRBV5-1 to TRBJ1-5; D not resolved. V lost 0 bases to trimming and J lost 6 bases, with 7 bases between them. This CDR3 region has 13 residues. Looked up from germline, CDR1 is SGHRS and CDR2 is YFSETQ. CDR3 amino acids: CASSLAFTQPQHF. CDR3 nucleotide sequence: TGCGCCAGCAGCTTGGCGTTTACTCAGCCCCAGCATTTT.

This clone has just a few counts. V and J are TRBV2 and TRBJ2-7; perhaps TRBD1 as D (6 bases). The CDR3 has 14 amino acids. The V gene's germline CDR1 is SNHLY and CDR2 FYNNEI. V was pared by 10 bases and J by 9 bases, with 25 bases between. For the CDR3, the DNA is TGTGCCACCGTGGGACAAGGGAGAGGTCTCGGGCAGTACTTC. Its translation is CATVGQGRGLGQYF.

In the case of this clone: This specimen includes other DNA sequences encoding the same CDR3. J is TRBJ2-7 and V is TRBV6-5, with no clear D. The CDR3 runs to 14 residues. Trimming removed 0 bases at V and 3 bases at J, with 9 bases between. CDR1 and CDR2 from the germline V gene are MNHEY and SVGAGI. CDR3 amino acids: CASSYSSGSYEQYF. Here the CDR3 DNA reads TGTGCCAGCAGTTACTCGTCCGGCAGCTACGAGCAGTACTTC.